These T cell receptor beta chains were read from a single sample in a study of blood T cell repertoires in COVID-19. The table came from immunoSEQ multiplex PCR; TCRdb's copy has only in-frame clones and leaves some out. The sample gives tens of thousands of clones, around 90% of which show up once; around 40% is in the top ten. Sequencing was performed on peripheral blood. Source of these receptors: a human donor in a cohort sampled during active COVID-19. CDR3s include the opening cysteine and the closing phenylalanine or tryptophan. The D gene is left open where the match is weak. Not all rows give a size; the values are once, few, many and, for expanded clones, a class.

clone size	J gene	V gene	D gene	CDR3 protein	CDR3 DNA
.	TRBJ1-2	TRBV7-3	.	CASSSRSDYGYTF	TGTGCCAGCAGCTCCCGTTCTGACTATGGCTACACCTTC
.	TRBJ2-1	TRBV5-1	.	CASSLTSSYNEQFF	TGCGCCAGCAGCTTAACTAGCTCCTACAATGAGCAGTTCTTC
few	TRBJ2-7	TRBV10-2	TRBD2	CASSERAGGVYEQYF	TGCGCCAGCAGTGAGAGAGCGGGAGGGGTCTACGAGCAGTACTTC
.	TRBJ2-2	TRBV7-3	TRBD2	CASSITTSGSTGELFF	TGTGCCAGCAGCATTACGACTAGCGGGTCCACCGGGGAGCTGTTTTTT
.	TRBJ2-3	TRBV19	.	CASSIGHTDTQYF	TGTGCCAGTAGTATAGGGCACACAGATACGCAGTATTTT
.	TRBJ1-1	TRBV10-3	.	CAISEGGDTEAFF	TGTGCCATCAGTGAGGGGGGGGATACTGAAGCTTTCTTT
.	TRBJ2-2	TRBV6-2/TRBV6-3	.	CASSYPTETDRNTGELFF	TGTGCCAGCAGTTACCCAACTGAAACGGACAGAAACACCGGGGAGCTGTTTTTT
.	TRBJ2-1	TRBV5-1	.	CASSSNLAGNEQFF	TGCGCCAGCAGCTCGAACCTGGCGGGCAATGAGCAGTTCTTC
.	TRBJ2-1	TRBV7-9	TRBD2	CASSPRRLAGGLREQFF	TGTGCCAGCAGTCCCCGCAGACTAGCGGGAGGGTTACGGGAGCAGTTCTTC
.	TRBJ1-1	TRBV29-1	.	CSVVGQTWGTEAFF	TGCAGCGTTGTGGGACAAACCTGGGGCACTGAAGCTTTCTTT
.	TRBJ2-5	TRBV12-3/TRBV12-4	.	CASSPSGEETQYF	TGTGCCAGCAGTCCCAGCGGAGAAGAGACCCAGTACTTC